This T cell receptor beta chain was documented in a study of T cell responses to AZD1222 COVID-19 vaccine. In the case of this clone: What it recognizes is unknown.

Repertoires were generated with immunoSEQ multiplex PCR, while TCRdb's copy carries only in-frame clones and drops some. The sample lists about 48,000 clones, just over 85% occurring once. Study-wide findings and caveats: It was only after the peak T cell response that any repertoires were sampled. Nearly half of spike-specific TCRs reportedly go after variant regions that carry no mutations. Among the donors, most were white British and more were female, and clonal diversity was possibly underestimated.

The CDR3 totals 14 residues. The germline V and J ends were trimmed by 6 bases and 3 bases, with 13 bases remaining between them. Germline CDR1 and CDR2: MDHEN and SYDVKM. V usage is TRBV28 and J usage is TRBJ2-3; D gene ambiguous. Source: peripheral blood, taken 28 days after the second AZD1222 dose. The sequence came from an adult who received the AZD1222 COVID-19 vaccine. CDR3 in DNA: TGTGCCAGCAGCCCGCCAGATAGGACAGATACGCAGTATTTT. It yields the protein CASSPPDRTDTQYF.